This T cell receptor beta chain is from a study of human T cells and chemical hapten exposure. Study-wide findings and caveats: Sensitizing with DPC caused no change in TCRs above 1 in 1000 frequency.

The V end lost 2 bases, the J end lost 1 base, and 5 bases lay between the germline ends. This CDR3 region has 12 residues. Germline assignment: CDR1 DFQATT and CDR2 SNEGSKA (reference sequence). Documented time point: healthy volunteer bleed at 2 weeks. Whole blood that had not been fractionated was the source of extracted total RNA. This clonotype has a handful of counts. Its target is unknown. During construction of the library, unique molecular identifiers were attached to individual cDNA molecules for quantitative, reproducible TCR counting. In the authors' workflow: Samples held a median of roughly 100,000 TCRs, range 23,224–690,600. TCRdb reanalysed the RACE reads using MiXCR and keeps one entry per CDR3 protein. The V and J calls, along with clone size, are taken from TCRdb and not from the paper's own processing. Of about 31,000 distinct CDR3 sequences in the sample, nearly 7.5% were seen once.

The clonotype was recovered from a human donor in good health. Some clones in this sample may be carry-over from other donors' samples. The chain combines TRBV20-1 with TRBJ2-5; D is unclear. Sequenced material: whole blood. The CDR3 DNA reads TGCAGTGCTAGACGGTCCCAAGAGACCCAGTACTTC. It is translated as CSARRSQETQYF.